This TCR beta chain was captured by sequencing in a study of Ad26.COV2.S vaccination and SARS-CoV-2 variants. The data were produced by immunoSEQ multiplex PCR, yet TCRdb's version contains in-frame clones alone and is incomplete. The table lists approximately 480,000 clones, roughly nine tenths of them singletons, with about 13% in the top ten. Germline values: CDR1 LGHNA, CDR2 YNFKEQ. The ends lost 1 base at V and 3 bases at J; junction bases unmatched: 4. There are 15 residues in the CDR3. As to treatment: some 20 received Ad26.COV2.S at low or high dose, single or two shots; a few received placebo; per-sample allocation not given. Collection of samples fell on day 63 after the first vaccine or placebo injection.

This receptor was identified in a person aged 18-65 years who received the Ad26.COV2.S COVID-19 vaccine or a placebo. Sequencing was performed on peripheral blood, taken in a trial of Ad26.COV2.S vaccine versus placebo. The chain couples TRBV4-2 to TRBJ1-1; 8 positions match TRBD1. For the CDR3, the DNA is TGTGCCAGCAGCCAAGGAGACAGGGGCGACACTGAAGCTTTCTTT. This sequence encodes CASSQGDRGDTEAFF.